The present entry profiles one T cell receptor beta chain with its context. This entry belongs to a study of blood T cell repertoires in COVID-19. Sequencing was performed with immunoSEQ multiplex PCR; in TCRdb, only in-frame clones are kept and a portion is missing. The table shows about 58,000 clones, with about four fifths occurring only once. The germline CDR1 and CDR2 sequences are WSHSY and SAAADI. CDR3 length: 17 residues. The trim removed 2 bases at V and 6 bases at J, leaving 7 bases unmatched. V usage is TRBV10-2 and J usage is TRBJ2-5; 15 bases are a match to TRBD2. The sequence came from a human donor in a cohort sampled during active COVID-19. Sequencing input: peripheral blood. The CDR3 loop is CASSETGLAGGRKTQYF. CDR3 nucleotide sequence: TGCGCCAGCAGTGAGACCGGACTAGCGGGGGGGCGGAAGACCCAGTACTTC.